This T cell receptor beta chain was obtained from a study of blood T cell repertoires in COVID-19. Background on the study: Both acute and convalescent COVID-19 samples were obtained from the United States, Italy and Spain. The cDNA or gDNA used as material had been derived from T cells, B-cell-depleted T cells, or PBMCs.

Methods used by the authors: Nucleated cell counts were estimated from reference gene primer amplification. Profiled with immunoSEQ multiplex PCR; TCRdb holds only in-frame clones, not every one. From that table come the V and J calls and clone size; the DNA was used to work out D and trimming. The sample has more than 200,000 clones, less than 85% seen once. The CDR3 is made up of 12 amino acids. V was clipped by 8 bases and J by 8 bases, with 15 bases between them. The germline V gene has CDR1 LGHNT and CDR2 FRNRAP. This clone occurred a few times. Sequences were obtained from peripheral blood. The clonotype originates from a woman of 80 years or more with active or convalescent COVID-19. V usage is TRBV12-5 and J usage is TRBJ1-2; D is undetermined. The CDR3 sequence: CASSTTGSGYTF. The CDR3 DNA reads as TGTGCTAGTAGCACCACGGGGAGCGGCTACACCTTC.